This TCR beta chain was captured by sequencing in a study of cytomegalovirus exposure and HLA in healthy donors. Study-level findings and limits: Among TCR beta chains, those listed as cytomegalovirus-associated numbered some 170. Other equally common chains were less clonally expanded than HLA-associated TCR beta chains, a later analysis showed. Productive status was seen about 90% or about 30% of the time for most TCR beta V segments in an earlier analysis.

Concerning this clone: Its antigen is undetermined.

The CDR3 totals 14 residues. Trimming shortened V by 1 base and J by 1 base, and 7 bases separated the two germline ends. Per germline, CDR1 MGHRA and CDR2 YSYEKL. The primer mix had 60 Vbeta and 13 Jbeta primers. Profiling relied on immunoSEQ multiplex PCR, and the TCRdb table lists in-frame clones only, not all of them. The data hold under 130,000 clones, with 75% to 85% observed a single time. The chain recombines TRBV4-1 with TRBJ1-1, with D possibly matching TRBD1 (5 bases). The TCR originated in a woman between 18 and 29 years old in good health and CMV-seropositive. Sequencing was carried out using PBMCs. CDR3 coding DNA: TGCGCCAGCAGCCAAGCCAGGGCGAACACTGAAGCTTTCTTT. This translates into CASSQARANTEAFF.